The present TCR beta chain was sequenced within a study of T-cell reconstitution after alpha-beta-depleted transplantation in children. General observations from the study: Reported findings indicate that, about two months after transplant, alpha-beta T cells came from several hundred expanded clones, which were derived from non-depleted graft cells.

This clonotype was found a few times. Antigen unknown. The TCRbeta library incorporated unique molecular identifiers. TCRdb processed the PCR reads anew with MiXCR; each CDR3 protein has one entry. This sample has approximately 520,000 distinct CDR3 sequences, with roughly an eighth found just once. The germline gives CDR1 KGHSH, CDR2 LQKENI. The ends were cut back, 1 base at V and 6 bases at J, with 12 bases in the middle. This CDR3 has 15 amino acids. Sample: PBMCs, mostly from graft donor cells, taken 180 days after TCRalphabeta/CD19-depleted stem cell transplant. The sequence came from a female patient younger than 10 who had a stem cell transplant for aplastic anemia, so the T cells may come from the graft donor. The chain uses TRBV18 and TRBJ2-2; a weak D match, TRBD1 (5 bases). The CDR3 DNA reads TGTGCCAGCTCACCACTCATCAGGGCGGCCGGGGAGCTGTTTTTT. It codes for CASSPLIRAAGELFF.